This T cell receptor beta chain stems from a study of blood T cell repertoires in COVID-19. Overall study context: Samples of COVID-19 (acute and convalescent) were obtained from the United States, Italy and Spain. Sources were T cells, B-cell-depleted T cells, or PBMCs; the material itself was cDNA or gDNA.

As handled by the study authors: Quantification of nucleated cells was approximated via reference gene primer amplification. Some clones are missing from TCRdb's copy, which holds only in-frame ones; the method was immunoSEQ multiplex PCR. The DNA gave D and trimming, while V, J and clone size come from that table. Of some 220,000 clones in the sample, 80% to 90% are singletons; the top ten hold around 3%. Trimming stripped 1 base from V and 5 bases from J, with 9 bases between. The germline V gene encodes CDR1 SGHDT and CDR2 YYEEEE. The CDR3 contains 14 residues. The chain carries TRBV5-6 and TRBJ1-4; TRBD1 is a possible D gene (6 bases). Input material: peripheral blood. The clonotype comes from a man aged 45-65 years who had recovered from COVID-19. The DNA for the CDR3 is TGTGCCAGCAGCTTGCTGGGGGCAAATGAAAAACTGTTTTTT. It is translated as CASSLLGANEKLFF. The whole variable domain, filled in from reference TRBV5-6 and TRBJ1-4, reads DAGVTQSPTHLIKTRGQQVTLRCSPKSGHDTVSWYQQALGQGPQFIFQYYEEEERQRGNFPDRFSGHQFPNYSSELNVNALLLGDSALYLCASSLLGANEKLFFGSGTQLSVL.